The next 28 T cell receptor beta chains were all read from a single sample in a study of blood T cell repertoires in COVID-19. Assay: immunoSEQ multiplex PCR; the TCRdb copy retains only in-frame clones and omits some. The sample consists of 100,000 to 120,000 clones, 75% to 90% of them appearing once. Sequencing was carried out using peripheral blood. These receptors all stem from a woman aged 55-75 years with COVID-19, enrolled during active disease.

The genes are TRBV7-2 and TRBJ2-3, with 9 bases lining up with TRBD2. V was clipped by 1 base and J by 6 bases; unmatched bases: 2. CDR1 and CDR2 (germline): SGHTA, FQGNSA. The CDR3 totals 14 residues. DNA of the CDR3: TGTGCCAGCAGCTTAGGAACTAGCGGGGATACGCAGTATTTT. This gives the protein CASSLGTSGDTQYF.

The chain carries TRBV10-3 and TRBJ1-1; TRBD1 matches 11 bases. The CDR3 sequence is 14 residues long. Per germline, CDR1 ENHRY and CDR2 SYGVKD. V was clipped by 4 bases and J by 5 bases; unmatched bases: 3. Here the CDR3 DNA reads TGTGCCATCAGTGGAGGACAGGGGGCGACTGAAGCTTTCTTT. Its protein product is CAISGGQGATEAFF.

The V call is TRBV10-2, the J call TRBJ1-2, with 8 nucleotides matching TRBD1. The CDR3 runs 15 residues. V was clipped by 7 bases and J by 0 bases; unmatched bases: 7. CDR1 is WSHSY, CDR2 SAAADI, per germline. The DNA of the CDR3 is TGCGCCAGCACCCCGGACAGGGTTGCTAACTATGGCTACACCTTC. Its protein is CASTPDRVANYGYTF.

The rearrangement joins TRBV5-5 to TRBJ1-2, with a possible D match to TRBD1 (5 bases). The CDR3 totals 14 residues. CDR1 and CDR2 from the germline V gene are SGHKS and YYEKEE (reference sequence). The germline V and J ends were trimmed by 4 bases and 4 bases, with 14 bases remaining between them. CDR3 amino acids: CASSPGGGIYGYTF. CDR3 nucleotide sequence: TGTGCCAGCAGCCCCGGGGGGGGAATCTATGGCTACACCTTC.

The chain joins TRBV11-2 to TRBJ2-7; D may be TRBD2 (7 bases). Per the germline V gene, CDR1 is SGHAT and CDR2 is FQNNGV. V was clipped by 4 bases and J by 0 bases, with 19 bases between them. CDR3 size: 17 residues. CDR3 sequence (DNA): TGTGCCAGCAGCTCTTTTTACCGGGGGGCCAACTCCTACGAGCAGTACTTC. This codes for CASSSFYRGANSYEQYF.

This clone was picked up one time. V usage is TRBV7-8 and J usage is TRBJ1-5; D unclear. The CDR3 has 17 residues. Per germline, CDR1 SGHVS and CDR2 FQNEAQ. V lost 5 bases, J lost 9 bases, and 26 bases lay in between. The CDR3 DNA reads TGTGCCAGCAGCCTATATGGGAGGCAAGGCTTAATGAGGCCCCAGCATTTT. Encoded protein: CASSLYGRQGLMRPQHF.

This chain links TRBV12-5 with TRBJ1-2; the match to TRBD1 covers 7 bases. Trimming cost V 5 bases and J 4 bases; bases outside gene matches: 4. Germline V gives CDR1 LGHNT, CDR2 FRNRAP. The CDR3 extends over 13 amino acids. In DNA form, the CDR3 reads TGTGCTAGTGGTGCGGGACAGCCCTATGGCTACACCTTC. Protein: CASGAGQPYGYTF.

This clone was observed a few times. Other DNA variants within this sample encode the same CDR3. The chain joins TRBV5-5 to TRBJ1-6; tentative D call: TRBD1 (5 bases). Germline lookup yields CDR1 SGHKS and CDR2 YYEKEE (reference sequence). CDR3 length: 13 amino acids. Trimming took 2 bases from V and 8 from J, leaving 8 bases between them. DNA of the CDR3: TGTGCCAGCAGCTTTCAGGGTGATTCACCCCTCCACTTT. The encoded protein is CASSFQGDSPLHF.

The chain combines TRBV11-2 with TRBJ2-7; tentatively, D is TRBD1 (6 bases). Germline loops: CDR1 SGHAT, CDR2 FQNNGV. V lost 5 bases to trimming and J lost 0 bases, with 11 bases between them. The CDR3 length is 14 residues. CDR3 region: CASSPATGSYEQYF. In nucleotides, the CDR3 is TGTGCCAGCAGCCCCGCGACAGGCTCCTACGAGCAGTACTTC. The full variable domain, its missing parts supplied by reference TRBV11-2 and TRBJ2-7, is EAGVAQSPRYKIIEKRQSVAFWCNPISGHATLYWYQQILGQGPKLLIQFQNNGVVDDSQLPKDRFSAERLKGVDSTLKIQPAKLEDSAVYLCASSPATGSYEQYFGPGTRLTVT.

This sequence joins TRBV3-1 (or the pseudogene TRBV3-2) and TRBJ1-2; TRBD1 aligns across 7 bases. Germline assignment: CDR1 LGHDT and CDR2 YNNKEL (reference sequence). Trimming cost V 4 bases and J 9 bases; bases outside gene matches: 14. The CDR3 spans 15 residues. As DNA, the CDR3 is TGTGCCAGCAGCCCCCCCCGGGTCCAGGGGGAGAGCTACACCTTC. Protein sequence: CASSPPRVQGESYTF.

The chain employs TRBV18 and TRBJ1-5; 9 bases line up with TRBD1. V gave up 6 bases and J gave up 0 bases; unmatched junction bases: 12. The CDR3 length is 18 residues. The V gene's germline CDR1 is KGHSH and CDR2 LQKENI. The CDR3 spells CASSPWGQGSYSNQPQHF. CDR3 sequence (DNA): TGTGCCAGCTCCCCCTGGGGACAGGGTTCTTATAGCAATCAGCCCCAGCATTTT. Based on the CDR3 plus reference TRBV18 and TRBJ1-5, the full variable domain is NAGVMQNPRHLVRRRGQEARLRCSPMKGHSHVYWYRQLPEEGLKFMVYLQKENIIDESGMPKERFSAEFPKEGPSILRIQQVVRGDSAAYFCASSPWGQGSYSNQPQHFGDGTRLSIL.

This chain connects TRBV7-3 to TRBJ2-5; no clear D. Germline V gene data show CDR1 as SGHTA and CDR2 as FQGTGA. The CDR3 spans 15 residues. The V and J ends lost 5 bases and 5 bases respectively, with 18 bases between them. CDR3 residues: CASSPRSQPMETQYF. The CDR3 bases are TGTGCCAGCAGCCCCAGGTCCCAGCCCATGGAGACCCAGTACTTC.

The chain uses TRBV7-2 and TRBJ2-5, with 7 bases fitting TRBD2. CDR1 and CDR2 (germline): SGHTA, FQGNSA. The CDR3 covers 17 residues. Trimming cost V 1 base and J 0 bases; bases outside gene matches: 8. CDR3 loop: CASSLVGGRQYQETQYF. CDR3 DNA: TGTGCCAGCAGCTTAGTCGGGGGGAGACAGTACCAAGAGACCCAGTACTTC. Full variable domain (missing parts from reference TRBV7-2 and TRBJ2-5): GAGVSQSPSNKVTEKGKDVELRCDPISGHTALYWYRQSLGQGLEFLIYFQGNSAPDKSGLPSDRFSAERTGGSVSTLTIQRTQQEDSAVYLCASSLVGGRQYQETQYFGPGTRLLVL.

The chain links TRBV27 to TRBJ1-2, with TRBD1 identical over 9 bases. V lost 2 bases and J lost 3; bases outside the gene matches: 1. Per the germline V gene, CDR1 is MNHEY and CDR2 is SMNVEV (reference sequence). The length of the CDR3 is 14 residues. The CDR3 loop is CASSLRDRDYGYTF. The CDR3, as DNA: TGTGCCAGCAGTTTAAGGGACAGGGACTATGGCTACACCTTC.

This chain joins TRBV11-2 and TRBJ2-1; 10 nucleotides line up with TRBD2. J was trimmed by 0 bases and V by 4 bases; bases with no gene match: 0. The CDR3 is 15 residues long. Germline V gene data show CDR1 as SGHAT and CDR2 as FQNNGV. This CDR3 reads CASSSSGSSYNEQFF. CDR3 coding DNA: TGTGCCAGCAGCTCTAGCGGGAGCTCCTACAATGAGCAGTTCTTC.

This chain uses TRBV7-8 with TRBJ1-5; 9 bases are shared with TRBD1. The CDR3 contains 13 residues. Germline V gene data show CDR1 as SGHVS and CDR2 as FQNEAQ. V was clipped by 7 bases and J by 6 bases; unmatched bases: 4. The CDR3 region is CASTSTGGQPQHF. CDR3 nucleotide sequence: TGTGCCAGCACCTCGACAGGGGGTCAGCCCCAGCATTTT. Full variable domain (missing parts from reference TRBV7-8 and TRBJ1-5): GAGVSQSPRYKVAKRGQDVALRCDPISGHVSLFWYQQALGQGPEFLTYFQNEAQLDKSGLPSDRFFAERPEGSVSTLKIQRTQQEDSAVYLCASTSTGGQPQHFGDGTRLSIL.

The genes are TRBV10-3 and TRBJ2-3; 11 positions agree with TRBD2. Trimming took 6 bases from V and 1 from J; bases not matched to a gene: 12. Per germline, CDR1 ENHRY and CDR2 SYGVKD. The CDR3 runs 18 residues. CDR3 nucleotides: TGTGCCATCAGACCAATAGCGGGGGGGCTAAATGGCACAGATACGCAGTATTTT. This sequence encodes CAIRPIAGGLNGTDTQYF.

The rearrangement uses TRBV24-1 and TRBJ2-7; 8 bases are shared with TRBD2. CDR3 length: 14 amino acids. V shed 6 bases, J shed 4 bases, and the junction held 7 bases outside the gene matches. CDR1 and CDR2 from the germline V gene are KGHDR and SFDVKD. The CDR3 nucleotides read TGTGCCACCAGTACTTCAGGCGGGGGGTACGAGCAGTACTTC. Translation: CATSTSGGGYEQYF.

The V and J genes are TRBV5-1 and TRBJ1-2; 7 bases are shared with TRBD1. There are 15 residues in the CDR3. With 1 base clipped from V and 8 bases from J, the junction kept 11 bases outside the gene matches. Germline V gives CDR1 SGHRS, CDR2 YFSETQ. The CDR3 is CASSLTSQGGEGYTF. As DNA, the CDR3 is TGCGCCAGCAGCTTGACCTCTCAGGGGGGTGAGGGCTACACCTTC.

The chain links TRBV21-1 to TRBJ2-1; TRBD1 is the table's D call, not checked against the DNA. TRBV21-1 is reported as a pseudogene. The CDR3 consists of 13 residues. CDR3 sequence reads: CASSKVADNEQFF. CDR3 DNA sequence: TGTGCCAGCAGCAAAGTGGCAGACAATGAGCAGTTCTTC.

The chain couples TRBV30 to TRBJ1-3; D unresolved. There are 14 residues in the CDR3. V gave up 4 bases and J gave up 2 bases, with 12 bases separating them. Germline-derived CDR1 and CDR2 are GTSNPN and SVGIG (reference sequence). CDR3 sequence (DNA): TGTGCCTGGACTCAGGTGGCCGCTGGAAACACCATATATTTT. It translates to CAWTQVAAGNTIYF. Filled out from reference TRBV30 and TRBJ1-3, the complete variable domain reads SQTIHQWPATLVQPVGSPLSLECTVEGTSNPNLYWYRQAAGRGLQLLFYSVGIGQISSEVPQNLSASRPQDRQFILSSKKLLLSDSGFYLCAWTQVAAGNTIYFGEGSWLTVV.

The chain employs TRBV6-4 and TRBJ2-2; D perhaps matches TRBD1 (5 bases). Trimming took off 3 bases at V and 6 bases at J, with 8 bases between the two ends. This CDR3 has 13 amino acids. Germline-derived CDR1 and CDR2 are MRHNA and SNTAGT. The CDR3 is CASSEDTPGELFF. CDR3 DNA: TGTGCCAGCAGTGAGGACACTCCCGGGGAGCTGTTTTTT.

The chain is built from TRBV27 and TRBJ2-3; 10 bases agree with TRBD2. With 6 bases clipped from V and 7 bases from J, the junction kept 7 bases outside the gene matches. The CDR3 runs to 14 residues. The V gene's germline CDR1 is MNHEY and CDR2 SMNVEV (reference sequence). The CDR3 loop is CASRERGGAYTQYF. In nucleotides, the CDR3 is TGTGCCAGCAGGGAGCGGGGGGGCGCATATACGCAGTATTTT.

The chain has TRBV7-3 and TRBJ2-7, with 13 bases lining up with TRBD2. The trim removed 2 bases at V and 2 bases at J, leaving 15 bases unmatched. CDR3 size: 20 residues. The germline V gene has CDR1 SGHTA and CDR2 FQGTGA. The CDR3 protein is CASSLAGDRLAGGTPYEQYF. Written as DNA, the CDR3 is TGTGCCAGCAGCTTAGCGGGGGACCGACTAGCGGGGGGCACACCCTACGAGCAGTACTTC.

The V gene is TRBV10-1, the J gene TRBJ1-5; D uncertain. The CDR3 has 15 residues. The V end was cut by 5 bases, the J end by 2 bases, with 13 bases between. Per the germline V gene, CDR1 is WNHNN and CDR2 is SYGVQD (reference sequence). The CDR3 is CASSRRRLGNQPQHF. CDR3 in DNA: TGCGCCAGCAGTCGCCGGAGGTTGGGCAATCAGCCCCAGCATTTT.

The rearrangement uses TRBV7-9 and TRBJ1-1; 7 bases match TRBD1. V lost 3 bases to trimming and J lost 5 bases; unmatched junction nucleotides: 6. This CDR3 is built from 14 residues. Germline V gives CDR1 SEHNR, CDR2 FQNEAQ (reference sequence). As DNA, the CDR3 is TGTGCCAGCAGCTTTACCGGGACAGATACTGAAGCTTTCTTT. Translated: CASSFTGTDTEAFF.

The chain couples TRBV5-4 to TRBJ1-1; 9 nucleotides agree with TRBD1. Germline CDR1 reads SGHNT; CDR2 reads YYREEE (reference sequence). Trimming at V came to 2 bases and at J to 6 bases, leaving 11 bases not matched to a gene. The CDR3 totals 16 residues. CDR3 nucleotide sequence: TGTGCCAGCAGCTTCTCATTAAGGGGACAGGGACCTGAAGCTTTCTTT. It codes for CASSFSLRGQGPEAFF.

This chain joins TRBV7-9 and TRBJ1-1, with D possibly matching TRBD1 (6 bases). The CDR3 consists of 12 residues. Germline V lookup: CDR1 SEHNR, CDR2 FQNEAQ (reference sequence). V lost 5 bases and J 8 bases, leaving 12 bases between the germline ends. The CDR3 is CASSKDSFEAFF. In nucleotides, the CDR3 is TGTGCCAGCAGCAAGGACAGCTTCGAAGCTTTCTTT.